Below are 26 T cell receptor beta chains sequenced from a single sample in a study of control samples from healthy donors and cancer patients. Some clones are missing from TCRdb's copy, which holds only in-frame ones; the method was immunoSEQ multiplex PCR. The table lists about 140,000 clones, 88% of them singletons, with around 10% in the top ten. Material for sequencing was blood. These receptor sequences come from a woman in her 30s in good health.

This chain links TRBV27 with TRBJ1-2, with 9 bases matching TRBD1. Germline V gene sequence: CDR1 MNHEY, CDR2 SMNVEV (reference sequence). V was pared by 10 bases and J by 2 bases, with 17 bases of the junction left unmatched. The CDR3 extends over 17 amino acids. This CDR3 reads CATRGFGTGQENYGYTF. CDR3 sequence (DNA): TGTGCCACCCGGGGATTCGGGACAGGGCAAGAGAACTATGGCTACACCTTC.

The chain is built from TRBV9 and TRBJ2-3; 11 nucleotides align to TRBD2. V gave up 5 bases and J gave up 2 bases; unmatched junction bases: 22. The CDR3 spans 21 residues. Germline assignment: CDR1 SGDLS and CDR2 YYNGEE. The DNA for the CDR3 is TGTGCCAGCAGAGTTAGCGGGAGGGTTCCGTCTCTTATGCACCCCACAGATACGCAGTATTTT. As protein: CASRVSGRVPSLMHPTDTQYF. Based on the CDR3 plus reference TRBV9 and TRBJ2-3, the full variable domain is DSGVTQTPKHLITATGQRVTLRCSPRSGDLSVYWYQQSLDQGLQFLIQYYNGEERAKGNILERFSAQQFPDLHSELNLSSLELGDSALYFCASRVSGRVPSLMHPTDTQYFGPGTRLTVL.

The chain uses TRBV3-1 (or the pseudogene TRBV3-2) and TRBJ2-1, with D unclear. Trimming left V 2 bases short and J 6 bases short, with 8 bases between. The CDR3 consists of 13 residues. Germline V gives CDR1 LGHDT, CDR2 YNNKEL (reference sequence). CDR3 amino acids: CASSQPLGNEQFF. The CDR3 nucleotides read TGTGCCAGCAGCCAACCTTTAGGCAATGAGCAGTTCTTC.

The chain combines TRBV19 with TRBJ2-1; 12 bases align to TRBD2. V was clipped by 6 bases and J by 1 base; unmatched bases: 4. This CDR3 is 16 amino acids long. Germline assignment: CDR1 LNHDA and CDR2 SQIVND (reference sequence). The CDR3 coding sequence is TGTGCCAGTAGGAGGACTAGCGGGGAATCCTACAATGAGCAGTTCTTC. Translated: CASRRTSGESYNEQFF.

This clone was counted only a few times. V usage is TRBV9 and J usage is TRBJ2-1; D is tentatively TRBD1 or TRBD2 (5 bases each). V was pared by 4 bases and J by 8 bases, with 19 bases between. The germline gives CDR1 SGDLS, CDR2 YYNGEE. The CDR3 is 15 amino acids. The CDR3 nucleotides are TGTGCCAGCAGCTTTGGGACGAGTCTATGGGATGAGCAGTTCTTC. It specifies CASSFGTSLWDEQFF.

This chain uses TRBV19 with TRBJ1-3; tentatively, D is TRBD1 (6 bases). The germline CDR1 and CDR2 sequences are LNHDA and SQIVND (reference sequence). The length of the CDR3 is 15 residues. V shed 7 bases and J shed 7 bases, with 20 bases lying between them. CDR3: CASINPGTSWNTIYF. The CDR3 nucleotides read TGTGCCAGTATCAACCCCGGGACATCCTGGAACACCATATATTTT.

This chain joins TRBV27 and TRBJ2-2; TRBD2 might be the D (6 bases). CDR3 length equals 14 residues. Germline V gene lookup returns CDR1 MNHEY and CDR2 SMNVEV (reference sequence). V dropped 5 bases and J dropped 6 bases, with 13 bases sitting between them. The CDR3 DNA sequence: TGTGCCAGCAGTGGGAGGTTTTACGCCGGGGAGCTGTTTTTT. It translates to CASSGRFYAGELFF.

Here the CDR3 reads CASRRGRDNSPLHF. CDR3 bases: TGTGCCAGTAGGCGTGGCAGGGATAATTCACCCCTCCACTTT. The V and J genes are TRBV19 and TRBJ1-6; perhaps TRBD1 as D (5 bases). V was cut by 6 bases and J by 5 bases, with 11 bases left in between. The V gene's germline CDR1 is LNHDA and CDR2 SQIVND (reference sequence). The CDR3 covers 14 residues.

The rearrangement uses TRBV15 and TRBJ1-1, with D uncertain. V was cut by 6 bases and J by 1 base, with 9 bases left in between. The CDR3 is 13 amino acids. The germline V gene has CDR1 LNHNV and CDR2 YYDKDF (reference sequence). CDR3 in amino acids: CATREGPNTEAFF. CDR3 nucleotides: TGTGCCACCAGAGAAGGACCGAACACTGAAGCTTTCTTT. The full variable domain, with the rest looked up from reference TRBV15 and TRBJ1-1, is DAMVIQNPRYQVTQFGKPVTLSCSQTLNHNVMYWYQQKSSQAPKLLFHYYDKDFNNEADTPDNFQSRRPNTSFCFLDIRSPGLGDTAMYLCATREGPNTEAFFGQGTRLTVV.

The CDR3: CARPSGTGGDAAQYF. The CDR3 DNA sequence: TGTGCCAGACCATCCGGGACAGGGGGGGACGCGGCCCAGTACTTC. The chain couples TRBV2 to TRBJ2-5; TRBD1 matches at 11 bases. The J segment lost 9 bases and the V segment lost 9 bases, leaving 15 bases of the junction unmatched. The CDR3 loop spans 15 amino acids. Per germline, CDR1 SNHLY and CDR2 FYNNEI.

J is TRBJ2-7 and V is TRBV29-1, with D possibly called TRBD1 or TRBD2 (6 bases each). The germline CDR1 and CDR2 sequences are SQVTM and ANQGSEA. The CDR3 covers 14 residues. V lost 2 bases, J lost 2 bases, and 13 bases lay in between. The CDR3 protein is CSVETGRGAYEQYF. The CDR3 bases are TGCAGCGTTGAAACGGGTAGGGGGGCCTACGAGCAGTACTTC.

The V call is TRBV11-2, the J call TRBJ2-5; a possible D gene is TRBD2 (5 bases). This CDR3 contains 15 residues. V lost 1 base and J lost 2, with 11 bases in between. CDR1 SGHAT and CDR2 FQNNGV come from the germline V gene. CDR3 amino acids: CASSLGRAAQETQYF. The CDR3 DNA follows: TGTGCCAGCAGCTTAGGACGAGCGGCGCAAGAGACCCAGTACTTC.

In this sample, this clone turned up once. The rearrangement uses TRBV7-7 and TRBJ1-1; 9 bases line up with TRBD1. The V gene's germline CDR1 is SSHAT and CDR2 FNYEAQ (reference sequence). The CDR3 is 16 amino acids. The trim removed 2 bases at V and 1 base at J, leaving 5 bases unmatched. The CDR3 sequence is CASSLRDRARNTEAFF. The CDR3 DNA follows: TGTGCCAGCAGCTTAAGGGACAGGGCGCGGAACACTGAAGCTTTCTTT.

This chain uses TRBV30 with TRBJ1-4, with a possible D match to TRBD1 (5 bases). The germline CDR1 and CDR2 sequences are GTSNPN and SVGIG (reference sequence). V was trimmed by 4 bases and J by 5 bases, leaving 14 bases between them. The CDR3 is 14 residues long. CDR3 nucleotides: TGTGCCTGGATGGGGCTACGGCCAAATGAAAAACTGTTTTTT. Protein: CAWMGLRPNEKLFF.

CDR3 region: CASGLSSGNTIYF. The CDR3 DNA reads as TGTGCTAGTGGTTTATCTTCAGGAAACACCATATATTTT. The V call is TRBV12-5, the J call TRBJ1-3; D not resolved. CDR1 and CDR2 from the germline V gene are LGHNT and FRNRAP. This CDR3 is 13 amino acids long. Trimming shortened V by 3 bases and J by 4 bases, and 7 bases separated the two germline ends.

The rearrangement joins TRBV2 to TRBJ1-5, with a possible D match to TRBD1 (6 bases). The CDR3 contains 17 residues. V lost 5 bases, J lost 2 bases, and 19 bases lay in between. Germline-derived CDR1 and CDR2 are SNHLY and FYNNEI. The CDR3 nucleotides are TGTGCCAGCAGTCTGACTACAGGGTTTGGTGGCAATCAGCCCCAGCATTTT. This codes for CASSLTTGFGGNQPQHF.

The V call is TRBV7-3, the J call TRBJ2-1; 7 bases map to TRBD1. Germline loops: CDR1 SGHTA, CDR2 FQGTGA. The trim removed 5 bases at V and 1 base at J, leaving 5 bases unmatched. This CDR3 spans 15 amino acids. The CDR3, as DNA: TGTGCCAGCAGCGCCCGACAGGGTTCCTACAATGAGCAGTTCTTC. Translating it yields CASSARQGSYNEQFF.

V gene TRBV7-2 combines with J gene TRBJ2-5; TRBD2 matches at 12 bases. This CDR3 region has 15 residues. The V segment lost 5 bases and the J segment 3 bases; nucleotides outside the gene matches: 4. CDR1 and CDR2 from the germline V gene are SGHTA and FQGNSA. CDR3: CASSDRLAGEETQYF. CDR3 in DNA: TGTGCCAGCAGCGACCGACTAGCGGGAGAAGAGACCCAGTACTTC.

Only a few counts were recorded for this clone. The rearrangement uses TRBV30 and TRBJ1-1, with D unclear. The germline CDR1 and CDR2 sequences are GTSNPN and SVGIG (reference sequence). There are 12 residues in the CDR3. Trimming stripped 2 bases from V and 2 bases from J, with 6 bases between. The CDR3 here is CAWSPDNTEAFF. CDR3 in DNA: TGTGCCTGGAGTCCGGATAACACTGAAGCTTTCTTT.

CDR3 in amino acids: CASSGSQGRNEQFF. The CDR3 bases are TGTGCCAGCAGTGGGTCCCAGGGGAGGAATGAGCAGTTCTTC. The V gene is TRBV27, the J gene TRBJ2-1, with D perhaps matching TRBD1 or TRBD2 (6 bases each). V lost 5 bases to trimming and J lost 7 bases, with 15 bases between them. The CDR3 contains 14 residues. Germline-derived CDR1 and CDR2 are MNHEY and SMNVEV (reference sequence).

The chain joins TRBV12-5 to TRBJ2-3; 8 bases map to TRBD1. Germline V lookup: CDR1 LGHNT, CDR2 FRNRAP. The CDR3 is made up of 13 amino acids. The V gene end was trimmed by 0 bases and the J gene end by 11 bases; junction bases not matched to a gene: 4. CDR3 loop: CASGLVGDRRQYF. Written as DNA, the CDR3 is TGTGCTAGTGGTTTGGTGGGGGACAGGCGGCAGTATTTT.

This clone was seen a few times. The DNA for the CDR3 is TGTGCCAGCAGCTTCCGGGACAGGGATGACCAGCCCCAGCATTTT. It yields the protein CASSFRDRDDQPQHF. The J gene is TRBJ1-5, the V gene TRBV9, with 9 bases lining up with TRBD1. The J segment lost 7 bases and the V segment lost 4 bases, leaving 9 bases of the junction unmatched. CDR3 length: 15 residues. Germline assignment: CDR1 SGDLS and CDR2 YYNGEE.

The V and J genes are TRBV6-5 and TRBJ1-5, with D possibly being TRBD1 (6 bases). V lost 7 bases to trimming and J lost 0 bases, with 10 bases between them. This CDR3 contains 14 residues. Per germline, CDR1 MNHEY and CDR2 SVGAGI. The CDR3 loop reads CASKQGYSNQPQHF. DNA for the CDR3: TGTGCCAGCAAGCAGGGGTATAGCAATCAGCCCCAGCATTTT.

Ten or more counts support this clone. V is TRBV30 and J is TRBJ1-5, with 10 bases lining up with TRBD1. CDR1 is GTSNPN, CDR2 SVGIG, per germline (reference sequence). Unmatched junction bases numbered 8, after V lost 5 bases and J lost 7 bases. This CDR3 has 14 amino acids. CDR3 coding DNA: TGTGCCTGGGGGCCGGGACAGGGGTTCCAGCCCCAGCATTTT. Translating it yields CAWGPGQGFQPQHF.

J is TRBJ1-5 and V is TRBV10-3; TRBD1 matches 8 bases. Trimming at V came to 0 bases and at J to 7 bases, leaving 8 bases not matched to a gene. From germline, CDR1 is ENHRY and CDR2 SYGVKD. The CDR3 sequence is 16 residues long. CDR3 residues: CAISESPGTGVQPQHF. As DNA, the CDR3 is TGTGCCATCAGTGAGTCGCCCGGGACAGGCGTCCAGCCCCAGCATTTT.

This rearrangement joins TRBV7-2 to TRBJ2-7; 7 positions match TRBD1. The germline CDR1 and CDR2 sequences are SGHTA and FQGNSA. The length of the CDR3 is 17 residues. Trimming cost V 0 bases and J 0 bases; bases outside gene matches: 8. As DNA, the CDR3 is TGTGCCAGCAGCTTAGCGGGACAGCGTTCGCCCTCCTACGAGCAGTACTTC. It translates to CASSLAGQRSPSYEQYF.